The 8 T cell receptor beta chains presented below share a single source sample, sequenced in a study of blood T cell repertoires in COVID-19. Some clones are missing from TCRdb's copy, which holds only in-frame ones; the method was immunoSEQ multiplex PCR. In the table there are about 140,000 clones, 70% to 90% of which are singletons. Sequencing was performed on peripheral blood. These receptors all come from a man in his fifties with acute or convalescent COVID-19.

This sequence joins TRBV12-3 or TRBV12-4 and TRBJ2-3; D is unclear. This CDR3 spans 12 amino acids. The germline V and J ends were trimmed by 3 bases and 5 bases, with 6 bases remaining between them. CDR3 in amino acids: CASSFPVDTQYF. The CDR3 DNA is TGTGCCAGCAGTTTTCCGGTAGATACGCAGTATTTT.

This clone occurred a few times. The rearrangement links TRBV6-5 to TRBJ2-7; 10 nucleotides match TRBD1. V dropped 0 bases and J dropped 4; count of bases not matched to a gene: 3. The CDR3 sequence is 15 residues long. The germline V gene has CDR1 MNHEY and CDR2 SVGAGI. The CDR3 loop reads CASSYSGTGVYEQYF. The CDR3 nucleotides read TGTGCCAGCAGTTACTCCGGGACAGGGGTTTACGAGCAGTACTTC.

The chain uses TRBV6-6 and TRBJ1-5, with 8 bases lining up with TRBD1. This CDR3 is built from 13 residues. Unmatched junction bases numbered 7, after V lost 6 bases and J lost 9 bases. Germline CDR1 and CDR2: MNHNY and SVGAGI (reference sequence). CDR3 in DNA: TGTGCCAGCAGAGGGGACAGGTCTTCGCCCCAGCATTTT. Residues: CASRGDRSSPQHF.

The chain is built from TRBV6-5 and TRBJ1-5; no reliable D call. Trimming cost V 6 bases and J 2 bases, with 8 bases left between them. This CDR3 is 13 amino acids long. Germline V gene data show CDR1 as MNHEY and CDR2 as SVGAGI. CDR3 DNA: TGTGCCAGCAGACTTGCCGGCAATCAGCCCCAGCATTTT. Residues: CASRLAGNQPQHF.

This clone has just a few counts. J is TRBJ2-7 and V is TRBV19; 7 bases map to TRBD1. With V trimmed by 3 bases and J by 1 base, 6 bases remained unmatched. Per the germline V gene, CDR1 is LNHDA and CDR2 is SQIVND (reference sequence). The CDR3 extends over 15 amino acids. The DNA of the CDR3 is TGTGCCAGTAGTATTGCGGCAGGGGGTTCCTACGAGCAGTACTTC. This translates into CASSIAAGGSYEQYF. Drawing the rest from reference TRBV19 and TRBJ2-7, the complete variable domain is DGGITQSPKYLFRKEGQNVTLSCEQNLNHDAMYWYRQDPGQGLRLIYYSQIVNDFQKGDIAEGYSVSREKKESFPLTVTSAQKNPTAFYLCASSIAAGGSYEQYFGPGTRLTVT.

The chain joins TRBV6-5 to TRBJ2-1, with 7 bases fitting TRBD2. With 7 bases clipped from V and 3 bases from J, the junction kept 9 bases outside the gene matches. Germline-derived CDR1 and CDR2 are MNHEY and SVGAGI. This CDR3 is 15 amino acids long. CDR3 amino acids: CASTPSSGVYNEQFF. The CDR3, as DNA: TGTGCCAGCACCCCCTCAAGCGGGGTCTACAATGAGCAGTTCTTC.

The gene calls are TRBV14 and TRBJ2-7, with TRBD2 identical over 9 bases. V was clipped by 1 base and J by 2 bases; unmatched bases: 3. Germline V gene lookup returns CDR1 SGHDN and CDR2 FVKESK. There are 15 residues in the CDR3. CDR3 nucleotides: TGTGCCAGCAGCCAAGTGGGCGGGAGGGCCTACGAGCAGTACTTC. Protein: CASSQVGGRAYEQYF.

The V call is TRBV6-5, the J call TRBJ2-5, with 10 bases aligning to TRBD2. CDR3 size: 16 residues. The ends lost 2 bases at V and 5 bases at J; junction bases unmatched: 8. Looked up from germline, CDR1 is MNHEY and CDR2 is SVGAGI. The CDR3 loop reads CASSYARTSGPETQYF. The CDR3 DNA sequence: TGTGCCAGCAGTTACGCCCGGACTAGCGGTCCGGAGACCCAGTACTTC.